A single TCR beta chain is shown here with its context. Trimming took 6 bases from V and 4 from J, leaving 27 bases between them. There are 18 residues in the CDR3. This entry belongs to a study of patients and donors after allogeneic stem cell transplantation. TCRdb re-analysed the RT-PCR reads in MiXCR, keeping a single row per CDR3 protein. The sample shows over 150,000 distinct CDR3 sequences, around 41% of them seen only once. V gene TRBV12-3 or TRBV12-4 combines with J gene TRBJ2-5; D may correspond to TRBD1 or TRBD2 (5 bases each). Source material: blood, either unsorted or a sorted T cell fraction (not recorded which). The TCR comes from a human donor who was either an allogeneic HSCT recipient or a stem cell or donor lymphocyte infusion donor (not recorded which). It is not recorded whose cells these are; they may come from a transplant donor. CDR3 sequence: CASSPRPQNQGVRETQYF. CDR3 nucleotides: TGTGCCAGCAGCCCACGCCCACAAAACCAGGGAGTCAGAGAGACCCAGTACTTC.